Listed below are T cell receptor beta chains from one sample, sequenced in a study of T-cell reconstitution after alpha-beta-depleted transplantation in children. TCRdb reprocessed the PCR reads with MiXCR, giving one entry per CDR3 protein. The sample lists about 340,000 distinct CDR3 sequences, 16% seen once, with about 41% in the top ten. Here the sequenced sample was PBMCs, mostly from graft donor cells, taken 360 days after TCRalphabeta/CD19-depleted stem cell transplant. The receptors derive from a male patient between 2 and 9 years old who had a stem cell transplant for acute lymphoblastic leukemia, so the T cells may come from the graft donor. Each CDR3 is given with its conserved first and last residue. The D gene is left open where the match is weak. Clone size is stated in some rows and not others, as once, few, many or a class when expanded.

>TRBV12-3/TRBV12-4|-|TRBJ2-3|13|-
TGTGCCAGCAGACGGAGGAGCACAGATACGCAGTATTTT
CASRRRSTDTQYF
>TRBV4-3|many|TRBJ2-7|15|-
TGCGCCAGCAGCCAAGAAACAGGACGGTTCTACGAGCAGTACTTC
CASSQETGRFYEQYF
>TRBV7-2|-|TRBJ2-2|16|-
TGTGCCAGCAGCCGTACACAGGCGACTTACACCGGGGAGCTGTTTTTT
CASSRTQATYTGELFF
>TRBV20-1|few|TRBJ2-7|14|-
TGCAGTGCCGTGGGATTTGGGCTCTCCTACGAGCAGTACTTC
CSAVGFGLSYEQYF
>TRBV7-2|few|TRBJ2-7|16|TRBD2
TGTGCCAGCAGCTTACACCCAGCGGGAGCTGGTTACGAGCAGTACTTC
CASSLHPAGAGYEQYF
>TRBV12-5|few|TRBJ2-1|15|-
TGTGCTAGTGGTTCCGATAGGGCGAGGGTCAATGAGCAGTTCTTC
CASGSDRARVNEQFF
>TRBV4-3|many|TRBJ2-7|15|TRBD2
TGCGCCAGCAGCCACGGACTAGCGGGGAACTACGAGCAGTACTTC
CASSHGLAGNYEQYF
>TRBV11-2|-|TRBJ2-2|16|-
TGTGCCAGCAGCTTACCAAGGACAGTTTTCACCGGGGAGCTGTTTTTT
CASSLPRTVFTGELFF
>TRBV2|many|TRBJ2-1|15|-
TGTGCCAGCAGTGGGGCCCCGGGCTCCTACAATGAGCAGTTCTTC
CASSGAPGSYNEQFF
>TRBV7-9|-|TRBJ2-1|13|-
TGTGCCAGCAGCTCTTTCTTAGACAATGAGCAGTTCTTC
CASSSFLDNEQFF
>TRBV28|many|TRBJ2-5|11|-
TGTGCCAGCAGAGGCCAAGAGACCCAGTACTTC
CASRGQETQYF
>TRBV7-9|few|TRBJ2-5|14|TRBD1
TGTGCCAGCACCGCCCCGACAGGGGGAAAGACCCAGTACTTC
CASTAPTGGKTQYF
>TRBV20-1|few|TRBJ2-7|13|TRBD2
TGCAGTGCTGGACTAGCGGGAGCTTACGAGCAGTACTTC
CSAGLAGAYEQYF
>TRBV29-1|many|TRBJ2-1|11|-
TGCAGCGCTGGGGGCAGAAAAGAGCAGTTCTTC
CSAGGRKEQFF
>TRBV20-1|-|TRBJ2-3|14|TRBD2
TGCAGTGCAGTACCTAGCGGGACGACAGATACGCAGTATTTT
CSAVPSGTTDTQYF
>TRBV7-2|-|TRBJ2-3|13|-
TGTGCCAGCAGCTTTTACGTTTGGGATACGCAGTATTTT
CASSFYVWDTQYF
>TRBV4-3|few|TRBJ1-1|15|-
TGCGCCAGCAGCCAAGATGCGGGGGGGAACACTGAAGCTTTCTTT
CASSQDAGGNTEAFF
>TRBV6-2/TRBV6-3|-|TRBJ1-5|16|-
TGTGCCAGCAGCCCTGGTGTCGGGACCCGGCCCCGGCCCCAGCATTTT
CASSPGVGTRPRPQHF
>TRBV20-1|many|TRBJ2-7|14|TRBD2
TGCAGTGCTAGTTCCAGCGGGAATACCTACGAGCAGTACTTC
CSASSSGNTYEQYF
>TRBV28|-|TRBJ2-6|19|-
TGTGCCAGCAGTTTAGGTCTTTTTACAGGGAAGTCTGGGGCCAACGTCCTGACTTTC
CASSLGLFTGKSGANVLTF
>TRBV12-5|few|TRBJ2-2|13|-
-
CASASQVPGSCFF
>TRBV5-4|-|TRBJ1-3|15|-
TGTGCCAGCAGCTTGGGGCAGCTCTCTGGAAACACCATATATTTT
CASSLGQLSGNTIYF
>TRBV5-1|-|TRBJ2-1|15|-
TGCGCCAGCAAGTCGGTAGGGGGTACGGACAATGAGCAGTTCTTC
CASKSVGGTDNEQFF
>TRBV12-3/TRBV12-4|few|TRBJ2-7|13|-
TGTGCCAGCAGTGAACTGAGACAGTACGAGCAGTACTTC
CASSELRQYEQYF
>TRBV6-5|-|TRBJ2-7|16|-
-
CASSSSVGLAGDEQYF
>TRBV12-3/TRBV12-4|few|TRBJ2-5|15|TRBD2
TGTGCCAGCAGTTTTAGCGGGGGGCAACAAGAGACCCAGTACTTC
CASSFSGGQQETQYF
>TRBV6-1|few|TRBJ2-5|14|TRBD2
TGTGCCAGCAGTGGGGCGGGAGTGAAAGAGACCCAGTACTTC
CASSGAGVKETQYF
>TRBV10-3|few|TRBJ1-1|13|-
TGTGCCATCAACGGCGGACTGAACACTGAAGCTTTCTTT
CAINGGLNTEAFF
>TRBV12-3/TRBV12-4|-|TRBJ2-5|15|TRBD2
TGTGCCAGCAGTTTGTACGGGAGGGCCGGAGAGACCCAGTACTTC
CASSLYGRAGETQYF
>TRBV4-1|many|TRBJ2-2|14|-
TGCGCCAGCAGCCAAGTAGAGAACACCGGGGAGCTGTTTTTT
CASSQVENTGELFF
>TRBV12-3/TRBV12-4|once|TRBJ2-2|15|TRBD1
TGTGCCAGCAGGAGGGACAGGGCCGACACCGGGGAGCTGTTTTTT
CASRRDRADTGELFF
>TRBV28|once|TRBJ2-5|16|TRBD1
TGTGCCAGCAGTTTGCTAGGACAGGGACTCCAAGAGACCCAGTACTTC
CASSLLGQGLQETQYF
>TRBV4-3|-|TRBJ2-1|17|-
TGCGCCAGCAGCCGAGCGTTCCCAGGGGACTCCTACAATGAGCAGTTCTTC
CASSRAFPGDSYNEQFF
>TRBV5-6|few|TRBJ1-1|13|-
TGTGCCAGCAGCTTTGGGCCTTACACTGAAGCTTTCTTT
CASSFGPYTEAFF
>TRBV5-1|few|TRBJ2-1|19|TRBD2
TGCGCCAGCAGCTTTCCACGTAGCGGGAGGGTTAGCTCCTACAATGAGCAGTTCTTC
CASSFPRSGRVSSYNEQFF
>TRBV11-2|few|TRBJ2-7|15|-
TGTGCCAGCAGCATGGGGAGCGAACCTACCTACGAGCAGTACTTC
CASSMGSEPTYEQYF
>TRBV3-1|-|TRBJ1-6|14|-
TGTGCCAGCAGCTACCGGGCCCAGCAGGTACCCCTCCACTTT
CASSYRAQQVPLHF
>TRBV6-5|few|TRBJ2-5|12|-
TGTGCCAGCAGTTACTCGGGGGAGACCCAGTACTTC
CASSYSGETQYF
>TRBV4-1|-|TRBJ2-5|20|TRBD2
TGCGCCAGCAGCCAAGAACCCCTTTTGACTAGCGGATACCTAGGGGAGACCCAGTACTTC
CASSQEPLLTSGYLGETQYF
>TRBV28|-|TRBJ2-2|15|TRBD1
TGTGCCAGCAGATGGAATTACAGGGGGAGCGGGGAGCTGTTTTTT
CASRWNYRGSGELFF
>TRBV12-3/TRBV12-4|-|TRBJ2-1|13|-
TGTGCCAGCAGGCGTCCCTCCTACAATGAGCAGTTCTTC
CASRRPSYNEQFF
>TRBV30|-|TRBJ2-3|15|TRBD2
TGTGCCTGGAGTGTTGTAGCGGGAGCGGCAGATACGCAGTATTTT
CAWSVVAGAADTQYF
>TRBV7-4|-|TRBJ2-3|16|TRBD2
TGTGCCAGCAGCTTAGGTGGGCTAGCGGGAGCAGATACGCAGTATTTT
CASSLGGLAGADTQYF
>TRBV7-2|-|TRBJ2-7|13|-
TGTGCCAGCAGCTTGTGGGTAACCTACGAGCAGTACTTC
CASSLWVTYEQYF
>TRBV11-1|many|TRBJ2-1|17|TRBD2
TGTGCCAGCAGCTTGGGAGCGGGAGTAAGGTCCTACAATGAGCAGTTCTTC
CASSLGAGVRSYNEQFF
>TRBV6-5|few|TRBJ2-6|15|-
TGTGCCAGCAGTACTATCCTCTCTGGGGCCAACGTCCTGACTTTC
CASSTILSGANVLTF
>TRBV28|-|TRBJ2-7|11|-
TGTGCCACCAGGGTAGGGGTCGAGCAGTACTTC
CATRVGVEQYF
>TRBV29-1|few|TRBJ2-5|12|TRBD1
TGCAGCGTCGTAAGGGGGCCAGAGACCCAGTACTTC
CSVVRGPETQYF